This T cell receptor (beta chain) was observed in a study of T cell changes during pregnancy in multiple sclerosis (dated by TCRdb to the late 2010s). Turning to the overall study: The study looked at changes in the T cell repertoire across pregnancy in women with multiple sclerosis.

A distance of 15 bases separates the germline ends of V and J, which lose 4 bases and 8 bases respectively. Including the terminal cysteine and phenylalanine, the CDR3 comprises 14 residues. The retained sequence is limited to the CDR3, 42 bases, with the frame set at the first base. The germline V gene specifies LGHNA as CDR1 and YSLEER as CDR2. Library preparation was by the immunoSEQ multiplex PCR assay. The table was pulled from immuneACCESS by TCRdb, which kept in-frame rearrangements only. Such tables lose some clones; where checked, under half of the loss comes from unresolved V genes, and the rest has no known cause. A total of approximately 66,000 clones appear in this sample, 85% to 95% of them only once. The ten largest clones capture under 2% of the sample. As concerns this clone: It lacks a known antigen. No per-base quality is available; no much larger clone lies one base away.

The chain joins TRBV4-3 to TRBJ2-1; the D gene is possibly TRBD2, with 6 bases matching. This specimen was peripheral blood, taken in the third trimester of pregnancy. The TCR originated in a female donor in good health, enrolled as a control in a pregnancy study. This receptor carries the CDR3 CASSPFTRGDEQFF. The DNA reads TGCGCCAGCAGCCCTTTCACGCGGGGTGATGAGCAGTTCTTC.